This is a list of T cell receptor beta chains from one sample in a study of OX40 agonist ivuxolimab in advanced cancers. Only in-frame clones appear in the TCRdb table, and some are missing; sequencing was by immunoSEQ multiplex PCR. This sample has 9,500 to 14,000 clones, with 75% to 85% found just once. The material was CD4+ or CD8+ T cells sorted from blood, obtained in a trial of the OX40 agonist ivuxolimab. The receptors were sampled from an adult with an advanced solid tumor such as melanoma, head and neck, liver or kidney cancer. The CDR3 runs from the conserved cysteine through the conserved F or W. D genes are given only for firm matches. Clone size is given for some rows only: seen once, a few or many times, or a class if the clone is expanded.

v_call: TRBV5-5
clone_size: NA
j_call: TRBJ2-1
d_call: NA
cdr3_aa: CASSPTSEQFF
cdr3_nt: TGTGCCAGCAGCCCAACCAGTGAGCAGTTCTTC

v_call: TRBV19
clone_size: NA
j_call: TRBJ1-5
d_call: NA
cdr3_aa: CASSILGTAGPNQPQHF
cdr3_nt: TGTGCCAGTAGTATACTGGGTACGGCAGGGCCTAATCAGCCCCAGCATTTT

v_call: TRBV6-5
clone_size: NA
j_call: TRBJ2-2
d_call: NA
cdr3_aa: CASSFTLANTGELFF
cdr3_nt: TGTGCCAGCAGCTTCACTCTCGCTAACACCGGGGAGCTGTTTTTT

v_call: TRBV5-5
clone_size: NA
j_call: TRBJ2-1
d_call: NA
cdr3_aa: CASSPEGSYNEQFF
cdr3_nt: TGTGCCAGCAGCCCTGAAGGCTCCTACAATGAGCAGTTCTTC

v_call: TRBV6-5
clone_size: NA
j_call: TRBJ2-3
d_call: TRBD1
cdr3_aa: CASSSGIDRVLHF
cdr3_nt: TGTGCCAGCAGTTCGGGGATCGACAGGGTACTTCATTTT

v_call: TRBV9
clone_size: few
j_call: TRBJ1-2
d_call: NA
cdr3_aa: CASSTGPAGYTF
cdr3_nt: TGTGCCAGTTCCACGGGGCCAGCCGGCTACACCTTC

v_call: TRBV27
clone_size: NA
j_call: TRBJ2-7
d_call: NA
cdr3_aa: CASSLDQGFEQYF
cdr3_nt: TGTGCCAGCAGTTTAGACCAGGGATTCGAGCAGTACTTC

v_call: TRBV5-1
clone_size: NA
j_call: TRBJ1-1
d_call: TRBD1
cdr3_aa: CASSLNPGQSTEAFF
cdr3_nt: TGCGCCAGCAGCTTGAACCCGGGACAGAGCACTGAAGCTTTCTTT

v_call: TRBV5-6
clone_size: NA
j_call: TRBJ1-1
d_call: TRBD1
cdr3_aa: CASTPAAGGAAFF
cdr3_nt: TGTGCCAGCACCCCGGCGGCAGGGGGGGCAGCTTTCTTT

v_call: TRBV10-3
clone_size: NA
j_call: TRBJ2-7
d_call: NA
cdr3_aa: CAISESLKLYEQYF
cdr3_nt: TGTGCCATCAGTGAGTCGCTGAAGCTCTACGAGCAGTACTTC

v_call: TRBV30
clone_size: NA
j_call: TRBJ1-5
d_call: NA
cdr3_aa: CAWSVPGKGYYQPQHF
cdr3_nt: TGTGCCTGGAGTGTACCGGGGAAGGGCTACTATCAGCCCCAGCATTTT

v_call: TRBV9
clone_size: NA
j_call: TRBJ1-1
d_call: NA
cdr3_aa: CASSDRDGHVEAFF
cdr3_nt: TGTGCCAGCAGCGACCGAGATGGACACGTTGAAGCTTTCTTT

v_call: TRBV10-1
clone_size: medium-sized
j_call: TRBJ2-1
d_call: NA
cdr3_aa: CASSDGWEQFF
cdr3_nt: TGCGCCAGCAGTGATGGCTGGGAGCAGTTCTTC

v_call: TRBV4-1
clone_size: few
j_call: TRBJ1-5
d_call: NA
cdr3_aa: CASSQGWRVGNQPQHF
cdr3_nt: TGCGCCAGCAGCCAAGGTTGGCGGGTGGGCAATCAGCCCCAGCATTTT

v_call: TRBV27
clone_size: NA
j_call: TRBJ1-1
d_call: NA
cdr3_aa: CASSPQVGEAFF
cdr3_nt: TGTGCCAGCAGTCCCCAGGTGGGTGAAGCTTTCTTT

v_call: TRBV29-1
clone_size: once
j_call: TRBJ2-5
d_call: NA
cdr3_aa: CSVEFQNQETQYF
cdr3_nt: TGCAGCGTTGAATTCCAGAACCAAGAGACCCAGTACTTC

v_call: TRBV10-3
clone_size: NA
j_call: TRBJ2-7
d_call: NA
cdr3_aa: CAISRDGVYEQYF
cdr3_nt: TGTGCCATCAGCCGAGACGGTGTCTACGAGCAGTACTTC

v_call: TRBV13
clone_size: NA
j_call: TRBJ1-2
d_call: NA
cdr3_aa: CASSLLPGQSNYGYTF
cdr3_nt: TGTGCCAGCAGCCTTTTGCCGGGGCAGAGTAACTATGGCTACACCTTC

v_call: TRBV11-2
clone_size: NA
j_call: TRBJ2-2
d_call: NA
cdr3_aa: CASSLDPTGELFF
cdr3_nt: TGTGCCAGCAGCTTAGACCCCACCGGGGAGCTGTTTTTT

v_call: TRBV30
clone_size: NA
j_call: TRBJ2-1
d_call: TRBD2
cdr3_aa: CAWSLASTSGLYNEQFF
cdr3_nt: TGTGCCTGGAGTCTAGCTTCGACTAGCGGGCTATACAATGAGCAGTTCTTC

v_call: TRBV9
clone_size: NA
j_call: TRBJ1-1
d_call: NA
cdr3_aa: CASSVEHVNTEAFF
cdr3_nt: TGTGCCAGCAGCGTAGAACACGTGAACACTGAAGCTTTCTTT

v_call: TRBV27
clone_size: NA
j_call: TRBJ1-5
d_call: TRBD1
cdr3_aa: CASSFTGEQRDQPQHF
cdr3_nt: TGTGCCAGCAGTTTCACAGGGGAGCAGAGAGATCAGCCCCAGCATTTT

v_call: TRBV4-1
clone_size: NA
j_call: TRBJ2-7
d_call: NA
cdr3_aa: CASSQGLNEQYF
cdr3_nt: TGCGCCAGCAGCCAGGGACTGAACGAGCAGTACTTC

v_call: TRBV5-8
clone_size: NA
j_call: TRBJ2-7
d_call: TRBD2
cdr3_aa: CASSPGPGEGVNEQYF
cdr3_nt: TGTGCCAGCAGCCCGGGGCCGGGGGAGGGCGTGAACGAGCAGTACTTC

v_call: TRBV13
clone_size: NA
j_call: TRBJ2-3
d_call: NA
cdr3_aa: CASSLTLTVGTDTQYF
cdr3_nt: TGTGCCAGCAGCCTCACTTTGACAGTCGGCACAGATACGCAGTATTTT

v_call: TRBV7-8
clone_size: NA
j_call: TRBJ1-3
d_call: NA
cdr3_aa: CASSLGRYSGNTIYF
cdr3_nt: TGTGCCAGCAGCTTGGGAAGATACTCTGGAAACACCATATATTTT

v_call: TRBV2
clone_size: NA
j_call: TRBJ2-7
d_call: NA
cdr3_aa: CASSETGARPYEQYF
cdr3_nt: TGTGCCAGCAGTGAAACCGGCGCGCGGCCCTACGAGCAGTACTTC

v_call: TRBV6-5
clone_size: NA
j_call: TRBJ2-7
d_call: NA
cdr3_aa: CASRGLHPSYEQYF
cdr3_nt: TGTGCCAGCAGGGGACTGCACCCCTCCTACGAGCAGTACTTC

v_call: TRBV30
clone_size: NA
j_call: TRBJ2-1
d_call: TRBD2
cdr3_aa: CAWRVLAERDNEQFF
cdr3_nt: TGTGCCTGGAGGGTACTAGCGGAAAGAGACAATGAGCAGTTCTTC

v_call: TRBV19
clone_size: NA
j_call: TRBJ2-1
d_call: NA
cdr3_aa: CASSIFSYNEQFF
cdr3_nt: TGTGCCAGTAGTATATTTAGTTACAATGAGCAGTTCTTC

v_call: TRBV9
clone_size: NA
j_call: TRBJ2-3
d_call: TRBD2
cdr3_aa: CASSNTSGRMQYF
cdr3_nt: TGTGCCAGCAGCAACACTAGCGGGAGAATGCAGTATTTT

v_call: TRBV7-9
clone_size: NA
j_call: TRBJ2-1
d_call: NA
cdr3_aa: CASSLFGYNEQFF
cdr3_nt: TGTGCCAGCAGCTTATTTGGGTACAATGAGCAGTTCTTC

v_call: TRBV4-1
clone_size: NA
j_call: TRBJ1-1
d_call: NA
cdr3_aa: CASSQEGATYTEAFF
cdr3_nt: TGCGCCAGCAGCCAAGAGGGGGCAACGTACACTGAAGCTTTCTTT

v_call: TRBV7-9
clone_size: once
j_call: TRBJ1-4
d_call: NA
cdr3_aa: CASLGEATNEKLFF
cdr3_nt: TGTGCCAGCTTGGGGGAAGCAACTAATGAAAAACTGTTTTTT

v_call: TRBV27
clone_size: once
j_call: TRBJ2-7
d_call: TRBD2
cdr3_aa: CASSFLAGGRYEQYF
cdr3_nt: TGTGCCAGCAGTTTTCTAGCGGGAGGAAGGTACGAGCAGTACTTC

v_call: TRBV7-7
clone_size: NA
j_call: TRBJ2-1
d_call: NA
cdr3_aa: CASSLVGGSYNEQFF
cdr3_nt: TGTGCTAGCAGCTTAGTAGGAGGCTCCTACAATGAGCAGTTCTTC

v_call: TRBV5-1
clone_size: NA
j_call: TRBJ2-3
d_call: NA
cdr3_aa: CVSSLAFNPSTDTQYF
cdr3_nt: TGCGTCAGCAGCTTGGCCTTCAATCCGAGCACAGATACGCAGTATTTT

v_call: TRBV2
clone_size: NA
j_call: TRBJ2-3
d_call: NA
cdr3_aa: CAIHTDTQYF
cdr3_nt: TGTGCCATACACACAGATACGCAGTATTTT

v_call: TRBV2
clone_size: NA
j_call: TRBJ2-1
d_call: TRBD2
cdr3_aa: CASSKTGTSLHEQFF
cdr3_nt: TGTGCCAGCAGTAAAACCGGGACTAGTCTCCATGAGCAGTTCTTC

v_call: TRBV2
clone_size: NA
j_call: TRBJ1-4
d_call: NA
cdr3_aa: CASMGTRDRSGGRSEKLFF
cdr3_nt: TGTGCCAGCATGGGGACAAGGGACCGCTCGGGGGGAAGATCTGAAAAACTGTTTTTT

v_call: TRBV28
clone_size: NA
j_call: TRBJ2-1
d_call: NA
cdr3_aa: CASSLGLLAEQFF
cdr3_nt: TGTGCCAGCAGTTTGGGTCTTCTCGCTGAGCAGTTCTTC

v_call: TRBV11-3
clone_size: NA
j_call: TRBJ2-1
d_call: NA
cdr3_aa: CASSSYRGRVNEQFF
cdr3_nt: TGTGCCAGCAGCTCGTACAGGGGGAGGGTCAATGAGCAGTTCTTC

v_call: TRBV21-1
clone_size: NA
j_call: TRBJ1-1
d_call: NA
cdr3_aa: CASSANDSEHEQNTEAFF
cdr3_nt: TGTGCCAGCAGCGCGAATGACAGCGAACATGAGCAGAACACTGAAGCTTTCTTT

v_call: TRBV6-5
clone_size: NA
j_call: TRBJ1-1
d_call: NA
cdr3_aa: CASSYGVGGEAFF
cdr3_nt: TGTGCCAGCAGTTACGGGGTAGGCGGAGAAGCTTTCTTT

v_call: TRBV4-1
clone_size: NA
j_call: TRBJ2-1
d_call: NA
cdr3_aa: CASSQTSVEQFF
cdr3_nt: TGCGCCAGCAGCCAAACTAGTGTTGAGCAGTTCTTC

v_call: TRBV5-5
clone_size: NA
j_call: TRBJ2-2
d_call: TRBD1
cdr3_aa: CASSLKAAGGFSGELFF
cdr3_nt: TGTGCCAGCAGCTTGAAGGCGGCAGGGGGCTTCTCCGGGGAGCTGTTTTTT

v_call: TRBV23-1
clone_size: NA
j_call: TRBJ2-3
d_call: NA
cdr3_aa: CASSLWGPDTQYF
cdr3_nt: TGCGCCAGCAGTCTATGGGGGCCAGATACGCAGTATTTT

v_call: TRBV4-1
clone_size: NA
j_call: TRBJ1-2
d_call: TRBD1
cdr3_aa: CASSQERPRVTGGIGYGYTF
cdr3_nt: TGCGCCAGCAGCCAAGAAAGGCCTCGGGTCACAGGGGGAATCGGCTATGGCTACACCTTC

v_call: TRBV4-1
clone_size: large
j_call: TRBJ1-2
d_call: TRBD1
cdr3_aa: CASSQDMGTGGAGGYTF
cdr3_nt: TGCGCCAGCAGCCAAGATATGGGGACAGGGGGCGCGGGTGGCTACACCTTC

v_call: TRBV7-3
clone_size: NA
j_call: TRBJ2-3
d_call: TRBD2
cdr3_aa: CASSLLAGDTQYF
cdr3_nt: TGTGCCAGCAGCCTACTAGCGGGGGATACGCAGTATTTT

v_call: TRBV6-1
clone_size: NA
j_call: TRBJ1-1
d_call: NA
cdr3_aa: CASSKRGPQGAFF
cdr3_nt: TGTGCCAGCAGTAAGCGGGGGCCCCAGGGAGCTTTCTTT

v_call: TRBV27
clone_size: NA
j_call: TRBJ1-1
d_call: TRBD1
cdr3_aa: CASSAGQGMAFF
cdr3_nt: TGTGCCAGCAGCGCAGGACAGGGAATGGCTTTCTTT

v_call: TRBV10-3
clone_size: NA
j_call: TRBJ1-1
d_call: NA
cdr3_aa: CAIRGIYENTEAFF
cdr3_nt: TGTGCCATCAGGGGGATTTACGAGAACACTGAAGCTTTCTTT

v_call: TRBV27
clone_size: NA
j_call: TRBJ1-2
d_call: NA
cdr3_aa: CASSGGEANYGYTF
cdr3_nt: TGTGCCAGCAGTGGAGGAGAAGCTAACTATGGCTACACCTTC